The TCR beta chain under discussion was sequenced for a study of breast tumors, draining lymph nodes, adjacent tissues. Study results and caveats: Most tumor T cells seemingly derive from lymph node, then expand in tumor. Compared with basal-like, luminal-like tumors shared significantly more repertoire with nontumor tissue. The lymph node origin of tumor T cells was framed as consistent with a hypothesis, not demonstrated. Tumor TCR diversity was below lymph nodes but above nontumor tissue.

TCRdb passed the multiplex PCR reads through MiXCR, listing each CDR3 protein once. The data hold approximately 100,000 distinct CDR3 sequences, with 21% observed a single time. Germline V gene data show CDR1 as SGHDN and CDR2 as FVKESK. The CDR3 is 18 amino acids. V dropped 2 bases and J dropped 5; count of bases not matched to a gene: 15. This clonotype was counted ten times or more. Its antigen is unknown. Axillary draining lymph nodes of breast cancer patients supplied the node samples. This chain links TRBV14 with TRBJ2-1; the match to TRBD1 covers 7 bases. Sequenced material: axillary lymph node tissue. The source of this sequence is a female donor with breast cancer. Some clones in this sample may be carry-over from other donors' samples. The CDR3 reads CASSQSWDSYWAHNEQFF. CDR3 in DNA: TGTGCCAGCAGCCAATCTTGGGACAGTTACTGGGCCCACAATGAGCAGTTCTTC. Filled out from reference TRBV14 and TRBJ2-1, the complete variable domain reads EAGVTQFPSHSVIEKGQTVTLRCDPISGHDNLYWYRRVMGKEIKFLLHFVKESKQDESGMPNNRFLAERTGGTYSTLKVQPAELEDSGVYFCASSQSWDSYWAHNEQFFGPGTRLTVL.